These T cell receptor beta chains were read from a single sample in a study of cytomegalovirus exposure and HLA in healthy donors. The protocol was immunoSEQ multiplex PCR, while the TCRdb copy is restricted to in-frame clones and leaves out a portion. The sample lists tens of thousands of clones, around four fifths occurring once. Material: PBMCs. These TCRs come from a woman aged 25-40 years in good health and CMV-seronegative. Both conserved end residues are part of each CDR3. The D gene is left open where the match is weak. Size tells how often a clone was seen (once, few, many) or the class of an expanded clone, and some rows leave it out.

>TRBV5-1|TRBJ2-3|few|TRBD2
CASSPRGGSDTQYF
TGCGCCAGCAGCCCCCGTGGCGGGAGCGATACGCAGTATTTT
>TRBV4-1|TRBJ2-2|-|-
CASSPLQGGTGELFF
TGCGCCAGCAGCCCCCTGCAGGGGGGCACCGGGGAGCTGTTTTTT
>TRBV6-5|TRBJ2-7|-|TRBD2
CTSSTSGRSSYEQYF
TGTACCAGCAGTACTAGCGGGAGGAGCTCCTACGAGCAGTACTTC
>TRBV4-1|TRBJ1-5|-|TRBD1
CASSQFPRQGEILPQHF
TGCGCCAGCAGCCAATTCCCTCGACAGGGGGAGATCTTGCCCCAGCATTTT
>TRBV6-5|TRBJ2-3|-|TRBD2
CASRQGLADTQYF
TGTGCCAGCAGGCAGGGACTAGCGGATACGCAGTATTTT
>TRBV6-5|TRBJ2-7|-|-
CASRGTGSYEQYF
TGTGCCAGCAGGGGAACAGGTTCCTACGAGCAGTACTTC
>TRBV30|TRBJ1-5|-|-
CAWSRWQGLQPQHF
TGTGCCTGGAGTCGATGGCAGGGGCTGCAGCCCCAGCATTTT
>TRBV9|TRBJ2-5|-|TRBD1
CASSVARDSGEETQYF
TGTGCCAGCAGCGTAGCCAGGGACAGCGGAGAAGAGACCCAGTACTTC
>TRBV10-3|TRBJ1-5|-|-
CAIVGKFSNQPQHF
TGTGCCATAGTGGGCAAATTTAGCAATCAGCCCCAGCATTTT
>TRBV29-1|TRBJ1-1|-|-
CSARTALDTEAFF
TGCAGCGCAAGGACAGCCCTGGACACTGAAGCTTTCTTT
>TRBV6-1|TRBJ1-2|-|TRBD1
CASRAGTGGVGYTF
TGTGCCAGCAGGGCAGGGACAGGGGGCGTGGGCTACACCTTC
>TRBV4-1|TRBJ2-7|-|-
CASSQERRSSSYEQYF
TGCGCCAGCAGCCAAGAACGAAGGAGCAGCTCCTACGAGCAGTACTTC
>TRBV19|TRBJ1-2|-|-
CASSTRVYGYTF
TGTGCCAGTAGTACTCGGGTCTATGGCTACACCTTC
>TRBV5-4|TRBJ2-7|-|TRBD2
CASNLAGASYEQYF
TGTGCCAGCAACCTAGCGGGGGCGAGCTACGAGCAGTACTTC
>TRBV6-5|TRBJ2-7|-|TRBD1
CASSYTGTASYEQYF
TGTGCCAGCAGTTACACGGGGACAGCATCCTACGAGCAGTACTTC
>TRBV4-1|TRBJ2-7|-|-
CASSQEPWGGQYEQYF
TGCGCCAGCAGCCAAGAGCCATGGGGGGGCCAGTACGAGCAGTACTTC
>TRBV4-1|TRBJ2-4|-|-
CASSFARGDLNIQYF
TGCGCCAGCAGCTTTGCCAGGGGCGACCTAAACATTCAGTACTTC
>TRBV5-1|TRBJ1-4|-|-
CASSATPASGEKLFF
TGCGCCAGCAGCGCCACCCCGGCGTCAGGAGAAAAACTGTTTTTT
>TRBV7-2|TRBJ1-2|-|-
CASFSGAALYGYTF
TGTGCCAGCTTTTCAGGGGCTGCGTTATATGGCTACACCTTC
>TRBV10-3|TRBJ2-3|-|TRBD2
CAIAGGTSTDTQYF
TGTGCCATCGCGGGAGGGACTAGCACAGATACGCAGTATTTT
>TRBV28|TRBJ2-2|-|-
CASSFGSGELFF
TGTGCCAGCAGTTTTGGTAGCGGGGAGCTGTTTTTT
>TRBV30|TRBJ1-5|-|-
CAWSTRFGQPQHF
TGTGCCTGGAGTACAAGGTTCGGGCAGCCCCAGCATTTT
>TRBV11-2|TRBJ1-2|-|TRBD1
CASSASRQGYGYTF
TGTGCCAGCAGCGCCTCACGACAGGGCTATGGCTACACCTTC
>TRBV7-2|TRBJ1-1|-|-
CASSSRMNTEAFF
TGTGCCAGCAGTTCTAGGATGAACACTGAAGCTTTCTTT
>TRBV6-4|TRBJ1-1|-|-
CASSDSRGTEAFF
TGTGCCAGCAGTGACTCAAGGGGGACTGAAGCTTTCTTT
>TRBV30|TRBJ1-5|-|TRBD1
CAFDRGGQPQHF
TGTGCCTTTGACAGGGGCGGTCAGCCCCAGCATTTT
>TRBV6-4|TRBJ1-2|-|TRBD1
CASRGQGYSGDDYTF
TGTGCCAGCAGGGGACAGGGATATTCTGGGGATGACTACACCTTC
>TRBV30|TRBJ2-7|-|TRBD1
CAWRAAGQGMWEQYF
TGTGCCTGGAGAGCAGCGGGACAGGGTATGTGGGAGCAGTACTTC
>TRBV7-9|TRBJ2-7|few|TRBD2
CASSLAMGSGSGGAHEQYF
TGTGCCAGCAGCTTAGCGATGGGGTCCGGATCCGGGGGGGCCCACGAGCAGTACTTC
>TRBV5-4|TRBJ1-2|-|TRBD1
CASSLALTGRSDGYTF
TGTGCCAGCAGCTTGGCCCTGACAGGGCGTAGCGATGGCTACACCTTC
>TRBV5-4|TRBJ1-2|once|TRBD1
CASTYQGTGGFDGYTF
TGTGCCAGCACCTACCAAGGGACAGGGGGCTTCGATGGCTACACCTTC
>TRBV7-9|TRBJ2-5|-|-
CASSLGQGQETQYF
TGTGCCAGCAGCTTAGGCCAGGGTCAGGAGACCCAGTACTTC
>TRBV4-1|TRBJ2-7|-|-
CASSQVSTGYEQYF
TGCGCCAGCAGCCAAGTTTCCACAGGGTACGAGCAGTACTTC
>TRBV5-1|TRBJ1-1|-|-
CASSATPTNTEAFF
TGCGCCAGCAGCGCTACTCCAACGAACACTGAAGCTTTCTTT
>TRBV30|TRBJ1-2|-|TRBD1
CAWMPWSGTAFNYGYTF
TGTGCCTGGATGCCATGGTCCGGGACAGCCTTTAACTATGGCTACACCTTC
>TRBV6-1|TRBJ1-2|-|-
CASSEDTTGNYGYTF
TGTGCCAGCAGTGAGGATACTACAGGGAACTATGGCTACACCTTC
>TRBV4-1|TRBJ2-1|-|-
CASSPRLNEQFF
TGCGCCAGCAGCCCACGTCTAAATGAGCAGTTCTTC
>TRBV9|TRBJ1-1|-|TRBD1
CASSVGRDSTLEAFF
TGTGCCAGCAGCGTAGGCCGGGACAGCACCCTTGAAGCTTTCTTT
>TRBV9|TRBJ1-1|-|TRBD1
CASSVVQGAAFF
TGTGCCAGCAGCGTAGTTCAGGGGGCTGCTTTCTTT
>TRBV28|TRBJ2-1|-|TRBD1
CASRGTGGFYNEQFF
TGTGCCAGCAGGGGGACAGGGGGGTTTTATAATGAGCAGTTCTTC
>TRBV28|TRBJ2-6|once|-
CASMRGTGANVLTF
TGTGCCAGCATGAGGGGGACTGGGGCCAACGTCCTGACTTTC
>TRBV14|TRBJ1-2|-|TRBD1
CASSPRPSPTGSYTF
TGTGCCAGCAGCCCTCGCCCATCCCCGACAGGGAGCTACACCTTC
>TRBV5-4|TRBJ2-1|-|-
CASSLIGGAAYNEQFF
TGTGCCAGCAGCCTGATTGGAGGGGCTGCCTACAATGAGCAGTTCTTC